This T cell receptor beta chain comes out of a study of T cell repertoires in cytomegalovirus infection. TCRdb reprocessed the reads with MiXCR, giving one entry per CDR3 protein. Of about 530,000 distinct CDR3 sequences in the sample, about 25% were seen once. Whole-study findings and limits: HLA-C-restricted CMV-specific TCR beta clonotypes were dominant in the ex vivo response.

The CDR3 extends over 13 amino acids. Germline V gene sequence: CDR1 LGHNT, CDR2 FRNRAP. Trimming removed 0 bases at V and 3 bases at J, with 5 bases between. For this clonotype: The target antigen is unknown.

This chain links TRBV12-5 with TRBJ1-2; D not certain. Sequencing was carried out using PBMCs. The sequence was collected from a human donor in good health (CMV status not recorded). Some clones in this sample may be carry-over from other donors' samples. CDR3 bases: TGTGCTAGTGGTTTGGTACACGACTATGGCTACACCTTC. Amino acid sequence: CASGLVHDYGYTF.